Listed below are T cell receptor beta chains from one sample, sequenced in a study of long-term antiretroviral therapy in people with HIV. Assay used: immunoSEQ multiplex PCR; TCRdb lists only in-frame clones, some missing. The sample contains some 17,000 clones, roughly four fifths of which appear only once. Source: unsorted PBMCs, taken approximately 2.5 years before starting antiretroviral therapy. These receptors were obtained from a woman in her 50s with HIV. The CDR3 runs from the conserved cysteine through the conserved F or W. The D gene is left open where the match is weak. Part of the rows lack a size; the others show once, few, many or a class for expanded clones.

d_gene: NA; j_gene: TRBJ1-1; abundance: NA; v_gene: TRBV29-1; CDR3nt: TGCAGCGTTGAGGTCAGGATGAACACTGAAGCTTTCTTT; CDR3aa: CSVEVRMNTEAFF
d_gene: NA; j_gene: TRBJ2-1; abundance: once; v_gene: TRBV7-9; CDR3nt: TGTGCCAGCAGCTCAGAACAGATCGAGGGTGATTATGAGCAGTTCTTC; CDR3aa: CASSSEQIEGDYEQFF
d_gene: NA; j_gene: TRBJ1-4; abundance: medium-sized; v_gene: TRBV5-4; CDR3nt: TGTGCCAGCAGCTTGCGCTTGGGCCTGGGTAATGAAAAACTGTTTTTT; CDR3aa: CASSLRLGLGNEKLFF
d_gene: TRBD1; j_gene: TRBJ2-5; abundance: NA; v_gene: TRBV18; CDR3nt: TGTGCCAGCTCACCCTTCCGGGACAGGGTTGGGGAGACCCAGTACTTC; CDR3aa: CASSPFRDRVGETQYF
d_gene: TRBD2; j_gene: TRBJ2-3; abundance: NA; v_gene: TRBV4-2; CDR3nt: TGTGCCAGCAGCCAAGAAAGAGCGGGGCCCAAGGATACGCAGTATTTT; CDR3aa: CASSQERAGPKDTQYF
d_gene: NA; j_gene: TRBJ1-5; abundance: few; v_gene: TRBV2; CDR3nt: TGTGCCAGCAGTGAAATTCCCGATCAGCCCCAGCATTTT; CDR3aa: CASSEIPDQPQHF
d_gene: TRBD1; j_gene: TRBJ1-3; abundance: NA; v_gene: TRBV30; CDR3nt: TGTGCCTGGACCGGACAGGGTGGCTCTGGAAACACCATATATTTT; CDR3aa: CAWTGQGGSGNTIYF
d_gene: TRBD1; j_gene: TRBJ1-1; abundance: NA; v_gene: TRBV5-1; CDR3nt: TGCGCCAGCAGCCCGAGGACAGGCCTCCCTGAAGCTTTCTTT; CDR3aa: CASSPRTGLPEAFF
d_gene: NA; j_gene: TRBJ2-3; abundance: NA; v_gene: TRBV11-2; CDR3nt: TGTGCCAGCAGCTTACGTCGGGGAAGCACAGATACGCAGTATTTT; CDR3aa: CASSLRRGSTDTQYF
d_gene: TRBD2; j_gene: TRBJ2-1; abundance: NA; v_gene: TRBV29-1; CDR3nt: TGCAGCGTTGACGAGCGGGGGGGCCTCCATGAGCAGTTCTTC; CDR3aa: CSVDERGGLHEQFF
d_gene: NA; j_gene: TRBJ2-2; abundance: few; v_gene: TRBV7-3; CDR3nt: TGTGCCAGCAGCCCTCAAGGTTCCGGGGAGCTGTTTTTT; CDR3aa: CASSPQGSGELFF
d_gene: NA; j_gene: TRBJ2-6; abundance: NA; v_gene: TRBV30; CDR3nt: TGTGCCTGGAGTCTCTTCGGGGGGCAGGGGAACTCTGGGGCCAACGTCCTGACTTTC; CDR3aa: CAWSLFGGQGNSGANVLTF
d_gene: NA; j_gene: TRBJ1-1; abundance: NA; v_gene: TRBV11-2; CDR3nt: TGTGCCAGCAGCTTAGATTCCCCCCCAGGAACTGAAGCTTTCTTT; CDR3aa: CASSLDSPPGTEAFF
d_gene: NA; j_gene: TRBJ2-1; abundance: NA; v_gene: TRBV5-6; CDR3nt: TGTGCCAGCAGCCCCCGGGTCAATGAGCAGTTCTTC; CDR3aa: CASSPRVNEQFF
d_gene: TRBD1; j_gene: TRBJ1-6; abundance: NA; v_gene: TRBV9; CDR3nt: TGTGCCAGCAGCCCGACAGGGTTGGGCAATTCACCCCTCCACTTT; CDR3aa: CASSPTGLGNSPLHF
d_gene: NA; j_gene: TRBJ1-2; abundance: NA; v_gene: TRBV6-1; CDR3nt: TGTGCCAGCAGTGATTTTTGGAACTATGGCTACACCTTC; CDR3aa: CASSDFWNYGYTF
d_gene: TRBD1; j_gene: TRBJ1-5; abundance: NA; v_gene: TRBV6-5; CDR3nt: TGTGCCAGCAGTCCCGGGACAGTGGGGCCACAGCCCCAGCATTTT; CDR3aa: CASSPGTVGPQPQHF
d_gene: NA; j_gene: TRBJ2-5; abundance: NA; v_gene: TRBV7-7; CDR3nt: TGTGCCAGCAGCTTAGGAGCGCAGGACTGGACCCAGTACTTC; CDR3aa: CASSLGAQDWTQYF
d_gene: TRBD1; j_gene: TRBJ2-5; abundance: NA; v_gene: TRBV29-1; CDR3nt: TGCAGCGCGGGCCCCCGACGGGACAGGGATTGGGAGACCCAGTACTTC; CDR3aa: CSAGPRRDRDWETQYF
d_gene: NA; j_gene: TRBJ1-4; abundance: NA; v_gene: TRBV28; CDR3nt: TGTGCCAGCAGTTTGGGGAATCATGAAAAACTGTTTTTT; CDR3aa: CASSLGNHEKLFF
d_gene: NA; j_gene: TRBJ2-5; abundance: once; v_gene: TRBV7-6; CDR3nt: TGTGCCAGCAGCTTAGTGGGCACACAAGGAGAGACCCAGTACTTC; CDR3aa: CASSLVGTQGETQYF
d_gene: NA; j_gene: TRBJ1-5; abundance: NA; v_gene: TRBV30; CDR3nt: TGTGCCTCTCAAACAGGGAGGGATCAGCCCCAGCATTTT; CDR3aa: CASQTGRDQPQHF
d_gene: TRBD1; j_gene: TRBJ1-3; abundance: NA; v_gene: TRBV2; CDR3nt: TGTGCCAGCACTCCCGGGACAGGGGACGAAAACACCATATATTTT; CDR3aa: CASTPGTGDENTIYF
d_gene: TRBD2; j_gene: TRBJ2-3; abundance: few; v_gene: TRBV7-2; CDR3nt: TGTGCCAGCAGCCAACCCACTAGCGGGGAGTATTTT; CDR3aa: CASSQPTSGEYF
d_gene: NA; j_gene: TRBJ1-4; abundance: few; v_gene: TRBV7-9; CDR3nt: TGTGCCAGCAGCTTAGCAAGTGCAACTAATGAAAAACTGTTTTTT; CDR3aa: CASSLASATNEKLFF
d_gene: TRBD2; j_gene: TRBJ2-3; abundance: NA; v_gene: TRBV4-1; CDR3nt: TGCGCCAGCAGCCGCCAAGCGGGGGCCATCACAGATACGCAGTATTTT; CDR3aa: CASSRQAGAITDTQYF
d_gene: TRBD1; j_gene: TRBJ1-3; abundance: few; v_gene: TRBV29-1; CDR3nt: TGCAGCGCGTACAGGGGCTCCTCTGGAAACACCATATATTTT; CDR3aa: CSAYRGSSGNTIYF
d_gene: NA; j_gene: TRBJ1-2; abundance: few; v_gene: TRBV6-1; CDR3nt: TGTGCCAGCAGGGAGGGCTACACCTTC; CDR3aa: CASREGYTF
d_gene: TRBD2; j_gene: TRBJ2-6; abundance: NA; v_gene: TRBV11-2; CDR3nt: TGTGCCAGCAGCTTAACGGGGGGCTCTGGGGCCAACGTCCTGACTTTC; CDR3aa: CASSLTGGSGANVLTF
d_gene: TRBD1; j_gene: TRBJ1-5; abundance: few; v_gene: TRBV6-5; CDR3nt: TGTGCCAGCAGTTTAGGACAGGGGGGTCAGCCCCAGCATTTT; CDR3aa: CASSLGQGGQPQHF
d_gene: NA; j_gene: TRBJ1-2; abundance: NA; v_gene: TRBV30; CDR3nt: TGTGCCTGGAGTGTGGCGGGCCAGGGGAGGAGGAGCTATGGCTACACCTTC; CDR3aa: CAWSVAGQGRRSYGYTF
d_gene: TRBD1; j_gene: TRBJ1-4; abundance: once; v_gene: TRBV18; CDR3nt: TGTGCCAGCTCACCAACCCTGACAGGGGCGTATGAAAAACTGTTTTTT; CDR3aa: CASSPTLTGAYEKLFF
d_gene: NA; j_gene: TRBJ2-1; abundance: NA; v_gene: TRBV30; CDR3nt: TGTGCCTGGAGTGTGCTGGGCGGGGTAGGAGATGAGCAGTTCTTC; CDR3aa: CAWSVLGGVGDEQFF
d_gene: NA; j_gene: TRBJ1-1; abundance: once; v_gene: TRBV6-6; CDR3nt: TGTGCCAGCAGTTATCAAAGCACTGAAGCTTTCTTT; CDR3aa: CASSYQSTEAFF
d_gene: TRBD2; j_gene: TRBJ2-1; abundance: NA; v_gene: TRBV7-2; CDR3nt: TGTGCCAGCAGCTCCCCAGCGGGGACCCTAGACAATGAGCAGTTCTTC; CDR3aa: CASSSPAGTLDNEQFF
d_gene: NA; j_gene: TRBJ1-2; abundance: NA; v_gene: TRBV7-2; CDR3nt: TGTGCCAGCAGCTTAGCCCCCGTAGAAGACTATGGCTACACCTTC; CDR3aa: CASSLAPVEDYGYTF
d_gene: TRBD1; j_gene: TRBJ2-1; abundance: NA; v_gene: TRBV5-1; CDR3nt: TGCGCCAGCAGCGCCGGGACAGTTAATGAGCAGTTCTTC; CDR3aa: CASSAGTVNEQFF
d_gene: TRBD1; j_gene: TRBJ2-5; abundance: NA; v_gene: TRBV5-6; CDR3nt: TGTGCCAGCAGCTGGGACAGGGGTTACCAAGAGACCCAGTACTTC; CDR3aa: CASSWDRGYQETQYF
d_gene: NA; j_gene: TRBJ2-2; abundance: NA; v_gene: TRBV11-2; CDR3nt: TGTGCCAGCAGCTCCCCTTCCCGGGAGCTGTTTTTT; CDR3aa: CASSSPSRELFF
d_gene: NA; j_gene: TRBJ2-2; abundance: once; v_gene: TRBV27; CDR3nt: TGTGCCAGCAGCCCCGCCCGCCACAGGGCCAACACCGGGGAGCTGTTTTTT; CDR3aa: CASSPARHRANTGELFF
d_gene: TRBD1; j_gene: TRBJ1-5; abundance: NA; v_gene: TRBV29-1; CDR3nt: TGCAGCGCCGGACAGGGGAGGGATCAGCCCCAGCATTTT; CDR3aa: CSAGQGRDQPQHF
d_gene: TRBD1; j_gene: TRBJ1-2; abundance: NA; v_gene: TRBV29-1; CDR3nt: TGCAGCGCCCCATTCCAGGGGGTCTTGAGTGGCTACACCTTC; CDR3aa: CSAPFQGVLSGYTF
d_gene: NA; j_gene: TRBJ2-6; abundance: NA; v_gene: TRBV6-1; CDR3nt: TGTGCCAGCAATGAGGGGGGCTCTGGGGCCAACGTCCTGACTTTC; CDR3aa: CASNEGGSGANVLTF
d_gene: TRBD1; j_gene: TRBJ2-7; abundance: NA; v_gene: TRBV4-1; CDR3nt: TGCGCCAGCAGCCTCGGACAGGGGGGGTACTACGAGCAGTACTTC; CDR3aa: CASSLGQGGYYEQYF
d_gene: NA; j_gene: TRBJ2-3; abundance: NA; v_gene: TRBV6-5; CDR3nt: TGTGCCAGCAGTATCAGGGAGGGCACAGATACGCAGTATTTT; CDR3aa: CASSIREGTDTQYF
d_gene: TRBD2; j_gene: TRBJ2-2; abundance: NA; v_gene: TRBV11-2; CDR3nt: TGTGCCAGCAGCCCCGGGACTAGCCTCGCCTCCGGGGAGCTGTTTTTT; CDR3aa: CASSPGTSLASGELFF
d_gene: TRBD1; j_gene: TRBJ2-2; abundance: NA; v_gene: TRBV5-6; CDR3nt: TGTGCCAGCAGCCGTCGACAGGGAGCCGGGGAGCTGTTTTTT; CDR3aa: CASSRRQGAGELFF
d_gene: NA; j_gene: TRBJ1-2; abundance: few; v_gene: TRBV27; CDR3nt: TGTGCCAGCAGTTTACGTCAGAACTATGGCTACACCTTC; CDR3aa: CASSLRQNYGYTF
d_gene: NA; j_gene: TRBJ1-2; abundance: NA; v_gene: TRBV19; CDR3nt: TGTGCCAGTAGTATAGAGGCCCTGGGGGCCGGCTACACCTTC; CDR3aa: CASSIEALGAGYTF
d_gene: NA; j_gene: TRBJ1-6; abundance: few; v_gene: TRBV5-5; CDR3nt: TGTGCCAGCAGCTTGAAACAGGATCGTTCACCCCTCCACTTT; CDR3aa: CASSLKQDRSPLHF
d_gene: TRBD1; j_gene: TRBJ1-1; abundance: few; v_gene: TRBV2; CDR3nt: TGTGCCAGCAGTTACAGGGGGCCGGACACTGAAGCTTTCTTT; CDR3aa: CASSYRGPDTEAFF
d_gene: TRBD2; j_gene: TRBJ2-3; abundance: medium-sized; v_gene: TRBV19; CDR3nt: TGTGCCAGTACCGGGGGGTCCGCGGCAGATACGCAGTATTTT; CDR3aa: CASTGGSAADTQYF
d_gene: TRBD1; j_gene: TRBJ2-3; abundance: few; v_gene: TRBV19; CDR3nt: TGTGCCAGCAGCCGCGGGACAGGGGCAGCAGATACGCAGTATTTT; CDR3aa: CASSRGTGAADTQYF
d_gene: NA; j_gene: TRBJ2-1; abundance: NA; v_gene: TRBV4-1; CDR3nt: TGCGCCAGCAGCCAAGAGGGAACGGGACCCTACAATGAGCAGTTCTTC; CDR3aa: CASSQEGTGPYNEQFF
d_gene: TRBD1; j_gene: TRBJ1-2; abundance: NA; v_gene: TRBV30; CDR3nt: TGTGCCTGGAGTTGGGGACAGGATGGCTACACCTTC; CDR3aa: CAWSWGQDGYTF